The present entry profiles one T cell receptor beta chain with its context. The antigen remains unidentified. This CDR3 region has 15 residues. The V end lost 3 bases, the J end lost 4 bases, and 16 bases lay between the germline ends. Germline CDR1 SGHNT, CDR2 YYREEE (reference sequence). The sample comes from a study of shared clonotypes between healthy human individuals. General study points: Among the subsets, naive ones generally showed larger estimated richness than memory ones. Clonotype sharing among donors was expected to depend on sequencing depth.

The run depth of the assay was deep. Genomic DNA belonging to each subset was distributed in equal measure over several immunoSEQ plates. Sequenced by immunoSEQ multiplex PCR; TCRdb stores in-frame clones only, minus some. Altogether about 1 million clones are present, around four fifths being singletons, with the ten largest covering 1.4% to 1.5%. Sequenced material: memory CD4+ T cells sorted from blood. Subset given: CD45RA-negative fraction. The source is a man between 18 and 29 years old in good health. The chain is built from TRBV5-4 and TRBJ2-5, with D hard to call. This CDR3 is CASSSGLEKRETQYF. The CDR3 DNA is TGTGCCAGCAGCTCCGGCCTGGAAAAAAGAGAGACCCAGTACTTC. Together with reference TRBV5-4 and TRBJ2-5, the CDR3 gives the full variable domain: ETGVTQSPTHLIKTRGQQVTLRCSSQSGHNTVSWYQQALGQGPQFIFQYYREEENGRGNFPPRFSGLQFPNYSSELNVNALELDDSALYLCASSSGLEKRETQYFGPGTRLLVL.